One sample yielded the 28 T cell receptor beta chains listed below, sequenced in a study of tumour-infiltrating T cells in Burkitt lymphoma. Produced via immunoSEQ multiplex PCR; TCRdb's table is partial and in-frame only. The profile shows roughly 9,100 clones, less than 65% of them singletons. Sequencing input: tumor tissue. The receptors here all came from a human donor with diffuse large B-cell lymphoma.

This clone has only a few counts. The same CDR3 is also encoded by other DNA sequences in this sample. The genes are TRBV18 and TRBJ2-2; D is ambiguous. Germline V gene sequence: CDR1 KGHSH, CDR2 LQKENI. This CDR3 is built from 11 residues. With 4 bases removed from V and 5 bases from J, the gap between germline ends came to 2 bases. CDR3 amino acids: CASSLTGELFF. The CDR3 nucleotides read TGTGCCAGCTCACTTACCGGGGAGCTGTTTTTT.

The genes are TRBV7-9 and TRBJ1-1, with D uncertain. The CDR3 spans 13 residues. Trimming took 5 bases from V and 1 from J, leaving 8 bases between them. The V gene's germline CDR1 is SEHNR and CDR2 FQNEAQ (reference sequence). The CDR3 bases are TGTGCCAGCAGCCCCTCGCCGAACACTGAAGCTTTCTTT. The encoded protein is CASSPSPNTEAFF. The entire variable domain, with the rest obtained from reference TRBV7-9 and TRBJ1-1, is as follows: DTGVSQNPRHKITKRGQNVTFRCDPISEHNRLYWYRQTLGQGPEFLTYFQNEAQLEKSRLLSDRFSAERPKGSFSTLEIQRTEQGDSAMYLCASSPSPNTEAFFGQGTRLTVV.

V and J are TRBV5-6 and TRBJ2-7; D gene ambiguous. V was pared by 4 bases and J by 10 bases, with 21 bases between. The CDR3 is made up of 14 amino acids. Germline lookup yields CDR1 SGHDT and CDR2 YYEEEE. The CDR3 loop reads CASSPYVSKWSQYF. Here the CDR3 DNA reads TGTGCCAGCAGCCCTTACGTGTCAAAGTGGTCTCAGTACTTC.

Only a few counts were recorded for this clone. The rearrangement uses TRBV7-9 and TRBJ1-5, with D tentatively TRBD1 (5 bases). Trimming took 5 bases from V and 1 from J, leaving 18 bases between them. The CDR3 is 17 residues long. Germline values: CDR1 SEHNR, CDR2 FQNEAQ (reference sequence). The CDR3 loop is CASSRSQGRGSNQPQHF. The CDR3 coding sequence is TGTGCCAGCAGCCGAAGCCAGGGAAGAGGGAGCAATCAGCCCCAGCATTTT.

The chain recombines TRBV6-6 with TRBJ1-3, with D possibly matching TRBD1 (6 bases). The V and J ends lost 0 bases and 3 bases respectively, with 9 bases between them. Germline V gene data show CDR1 as MNHNY and CDR2 as SVGAGI (reference sequence). This CDR3 region has 15 residues. CDR3 amino acids: CASSYSAGVGNTIYF. For the CDR3, the DNA is TGTGCCAGCAGTTACTCGGCAGGGGTTGGAAACACCATATATTTT.

The V gene is TRBV30, the J gene TRBJ1-2; D is uncertain. CDR3 length equals 13 residues. Trimming cost V 2 bases and J 4 bases, with 11 bases left between them. The V gene's germline CDR1 is GTSNPN and CDR2 SVGIG (reference sequence). In DNA form, the CDR3 reads TGTGCCTGGAGTCACGGTCTGGCCTATGGCTACACCTTC. Translating gives CAWSHGLAYGYTF.

This chain connects TRBV9 to TRBJ1-2; a possible D gene is TRBD1 (5 bases). The germline gives CDR1 SGDLS, CDR2 YYNGEE. CDR3 size: 13 residues. Trimming cost V 3 bases and J 3 bases, with 9 bases left between them. Here the CDR3 reads CASSEGQDYGYTF. In nucleotides, the CDR3 is TGTGCCAGCAGCGAGGGGCAGGACTATGGCTACACCTTC. Variable domain in full (rest from reference TRBV9 and TRBJ1-2): DSGVTQTPKHLITATGQRVTLRCSPRSGDLSVYWYQQSLDQGLQFLIQYYNGEERAKGNILERFSAQQFPDLHSELNLSSLELGDSALYFCASSEGQDYGYTFGSGTRLTVV.

This clone was observed once. V is TRBV5-5 and J is TRBJ1-1; the D gene is possibly TRBD1 (5 bases). The V end was cut by 2 bases, the J end by 1 base, with 9 bases between. There are 14 residues in the CDR3. Germline assignment: CDR1 SGHKS and CDR2 YYEKEE (reference sequence). CDR3 nucleotides: TGTGCCAGCAGCTTAGGGGTTGGGAACACTGAAGCTTTCTTT. Amino acids: CASSLGVGNTEAFF.

This clone was seen a single time. J is TRBJ1-3 and V is TRBV5-1; 9 nucleotides match TRBD1. This CDR3 region has 17 residues. Trimming at V came to 1 base and at J to 4 bases, leaving 9 bases not matched to a gene. Per germline, CDR1 SGHRS and CDR2 YFSETQ. The CDR3 protein is CASSLYSRTGDGNTIYF. The CDR3 nucleotides are TGCGCCAGCAGCTTGTACTCCAGGACAGGGGACGGAAACACCATATATTTT.

This sequence joins TRBV7-8 and TRBJ1-2; D not resolved. CDR3 length equals 13 residues. CDR1 is SGHVS, CDR2 FQNEAQ, per germline. The V end was cut by 5 bases, the J end by 4 bases, with 11 bases between. The CDR3: CASSPRASYGYTF. DNA for the CDR3: TGTGCCAGCAGCCCGAGAGCGAGCTATGGCTACACCTTC.

V is TRBV30 and J is TRBJ2-3; no clear D. Looked up from germline, CDR1 is GTSNPN and CDR2 is SVGIG (reference sequence). V lost 2 bases and J lost 0, with 6 bases in between. The CDR3 has 13 amino acids. The chain's CDR3 is CAWSPDSTDTQYF. CDR3 nucleotides: TGTGCCTGGAGTCCCGACAGCACAGATACGCAGTATTTT.

The CDR3 sequence: CASSSGSDTQYF. CDR3 DNA: TGTGCCAGCAGCTCTGGGTCAGATACGCAGTATTTT. The V gene is TRBV11-2, the J gene TRBJ2-3; no reliable D call. V was trimmed by 4 bases and J by 4 bases, leaving 6 bases between them. Germline lookup yields CDR1 SGHAT and CDR2 FQNNGV. This CDR3 region has 12 residues.

J is TRBJ1-1 and V is TRBV11-2; weak D call: TRBD1 (5 bases). The V gene lost 1 base and the J gene lost 0 bases, with 18 bases spanning the gap. CDR3 size: 18 residues. Looked up from germline, CDR1 is SGHAT and CDR2 is FQNNGV. In DNA, the CDR3 is TGTGCCAGCAGCTTAGTCCCTTTTGCAGGGCCTATGAACACTGAAGCTTTCTTT. Its translation: CASSLVPFAGPMNTEAFF.

The chain couples TRBV7-8 to TRBJ1-1; D is possibly TRBD1 (5 bases). CDR3 length equals 12 residues. Germline CDR1 and CDR2: SGHVS and FQNEAQ. Trimming took off 6 bases at V and 8 bases at J, with 13 bases between the two ends. For the CDR3, the DNA is TGTGCCAGCAGTTTTAAGGGACTCGAAGCTTTCTTT. Translation: CASSFKGLEAFF.

This chain joins TRBV5-6 and TRBJ1-5; 7 nucleotides agree with TRBD1. The V segment lost 4 bases and the J segment 7 bases; nucleotides outside the gene matches: 14. CDR1 and CDR2 from the germline V gene are SGHDT and YYEEEE. This CDR3 spans 16 amino acids. CDR3 amino acids: CASSRGGRGLIQPQHF. The DNA for the CDR3 is TGTGCCAGCAGCCGGGGGGGCAGGGGGTTGATACAGCCCCAGCATTTT.

This clone appeared a few times. CDR3 residues: CASSASGGWFF. CDR3 bases: TGTGCCAGCAGCGCTAGCGGGGGGTGGTTCTTC. The chain has TRBV28 and TRBJ2-1; 11 nucleotides agree with TRBD2. V was pared by 6 bases and J by 15 bases, with 4 bases of the junction left unmatched. CDR1 is MDHEN, CDR2 SYDVKM, per germline. The CDR3 length is 11 residues.

The V gene is TRBV5-1, the J gene TRBJ2-3; TRBD2 matches at 10 bases. The V and J ends lost 5 bases and 5 bases, in that order; junction bases with no gene match: 8. The CDR3 consists of 15 residues. From germline, CDR1 is SGHRS and CDR2 YFSETQ. The CDR3 sequence is CASRTSGGAVDTQYF. The CDR3 DNA reads as TGCGCCAGCAGAACCAGCGGGGGGGCGGTAGATACGCAGTATTTT.

The V call is TRBV7-9, the J call TRBJ1-6, with 7 bases fitting TRBD1. This CDR3 has 14 residues. The V segment lost 5 bases and the J segment 8 bases; nucleotides outside the gene matches: 6. Germline CDR1 is SEHNR and CDR2 is FQNEAQ (reference sequence). CDR3 in amino acids: CASSLTGYHSPLHF. The CDR3 DNA reads as TGTGCCAGCAGCCTGACAGGGTATCATTCACCCCTCCACTTT.

This clone was counted a few times. The chain links TRBV7-8 to TRBJ1-1; 7 bases map to TRBD1. Trimming at V came to 5 bases and at J to 3 bases, leaving 9 bases not matched to a gene. Germline CDR1 reads SGHVS; CDR2 reads FQNEAQ. This CDR3 has 15 amino acids. Here the CDR3 DNA reads TGTGCCAGCAGCCGCCGACAGGGCGGCGACACTGAAGCTTTCTTT. It translates to CASSRRQGGDTEAFF. Based on the CDR3 plus reference TRBV7-8 and TRBJ1-1, the full variable domain is GAGVSQSPRYKVAKRGQDVALRCDPISGHVSLFWYQQALGQGPEFLTYFQNEAQLDKSGLPSDRFFAERPEGSVSTLKIQRTQQEDSAVYLCASSRRQGGDTEAFFGQGTRLTVV.

This chain uses TRBV18 with TRBJ2-5; the match to TRBD1 covers 8 bases. The V gene end was trimmed by 3 bases and the J gene end by 0 bases; junction bases not matched to a gene: 6. The CDR3 is 16 amino acids. CDR1 and CDR2 from the germline V gene are KGHSH and LQKENI. This chain's CDR3 is CASSPLRQGYQETQYF. CDR3 sequence (DNA): TGTGCCAGCTCACCCCTAAGACAGGGGTACCAAGAGACCCAGTACTTC.

This chain uses TRBV5-1 with TRBJ1-1; no firm D call. The CDR3 spans 14 residues. V lost 3 bases, J lost 0 bases, and 9 bases lay in between. The V gene's germline CDR1 is SGHRS and CDR2 YFSETQ. CDR3 DNA: TGCGCCAGCAGCTCCGACACACTGAACACTGAAGCTTTCTTT. This sequence encodes CASSSDTLNTEAFF.

The chain couples TRBV7-6 to TRBJ1-6; TRBD1 is a possible D gene (5 bases). The CDR3 is made up of 15 amino acids. Germline CDR1 reads SGHVS; CDR2 reads FNYEAQ. V lost 4 bases and J lost 4, with 11 bases in between. Written as DNA, the CDR3 is TGTGCCAGCAGCTCTGACAGTGGGTATAATTCACCCCTCCACTTT. Translating it yields CASSSDSGYNSPLHF.

J is TRBJ2-7 and V is TRBV2; D may match TRBD1 or TRBD2 (5 bases each). Trimming shortened V by 3 bases and J by 4 bases, and 16 bases separated the two germline ends. Germline assignment: CDR1 SNHLY and CDR2 FYNNEI. This CDR3 region has 15 residues. The CDR3 loop reads CASSEGSSGQYEQYF. For the CDR3, the DNA is TGTGCCAGCAGTGAGGGGTCCTCGGGGCAATACGAGCAGTACTTC. Full variable domain (missing parts from reference TRBV2 and TRBJ2-7): EPEVTQTPSHQVTQMGQEVILRCVPISNHLYFYWYRQILGQKVEFLVSFYNNEISEKSEIFDDQFSVERPDGSNFTLKIRSTKLEDSAMYFCASSEGSSGQYEQYFGPGTRLTVT.

This clone has a handful of counts. V usage is TRBV5-1 and J usage is TRBJ1-6; D is perhaps TRBD1 (6 bases). Deletions cut 0 bases from V and 10 bases from J, with 14 bases between. The CDR3 consists of 15 residues. CDR1 is SGHRS and CDR2 is YFSETQ in the germline V gene. The CDR3 nucleotides read TGCGCCAGCAGCTTGGCCCCGGGGGGCAACTCACCCCTCCACTTT. Translation: CASSLAPGGNSPLHF.

The rearrangement uses TRBV6-1 and TRBJ1-5, with 7 bases identical to TRBD1. CDR3 length equals 14 residues. Germline V gene sequence: CDR1 MNHNS, CDR2 SASEGT. The trim removed 3 bases at V and 6 bases at J, leaving 5 bases unmatched. CDR3 DNA sequence: TGTGCCAGCAGTGACAGACAGGGCGGTCAGCCCCAGCATTTT. It encodes CASSDRQGGQPQHF.

The V gene is TRBV6-4, the J gene TRBJ1-1, with D tentatively TRBD1 (5 bases). The CDR3 runs 18 residues. The germline V gene has CDR1 MRHNA and CDR2 SNTAGT. V lost 6 bases and J lost 4, with 27 bases in between. CDR3 sequence reads: CASRGVKRPLIEGTEAFF. The CDR3 nucleotides read TGTGCCAGCAGGGGGGTAAAGAGGCCCCTTATCGAAGGCACTGAAGCTTTCTTT.

V is TRBV15 and J is TRBJ1-3; 10 bases line up with TRBD1. CDR3 length equals 15 residues. V dropped 7 bases and J dropped 2; count of bases not matched to a gene: 5. In germline, CDR1 is LNHNV, CDR2 YYDKDF (reference sequence). CDR3 loop: CATTRDRGTGNTIYF. CDR3 DNA: TGTGCCACCACCCGGGACAGGGGTACTGGAAACACCATATATTTT.

The CDR3 sequence: CASMGQTGTGELFF. The DNA of the CDR3 is TGTGCCAGCATGGGACAGACAGGGACCGGGGAGCTGTTTTTT. The chain joins TRBV6-6 to TRBJ2-2; 7 nucleotides line up with TRBD1. The CDR3 extends over 14 amino acids. Germline trimming cut 7 bases from V and 5 bases from J; bases unmatched to any gene: 7. Germline V CDR1 and CDR2: MNHNY, SVGAGI (reference sequence).